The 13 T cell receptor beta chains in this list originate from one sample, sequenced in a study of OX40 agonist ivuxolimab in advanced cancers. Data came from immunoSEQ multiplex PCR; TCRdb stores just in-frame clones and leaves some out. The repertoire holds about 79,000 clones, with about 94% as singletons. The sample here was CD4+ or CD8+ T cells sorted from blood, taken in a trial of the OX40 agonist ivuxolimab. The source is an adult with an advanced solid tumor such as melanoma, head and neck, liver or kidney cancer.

CDR3 amino acids: CASSPLAGGPEGPDTQYF. The CDR3 DNA reads as TGTGCCAGCAGTCCCTTAGCGGGGGGGCCGGAGGGTCCAGATACGCAGTATTTT. The chain has TRBV28 and TRBJ2-3, with TRBD2 identical over 11 bases. V was pared by 5 bases and J by 4 bases, with 14 bases of the junction left unmatched. CDR1 and CDR2 from the germline V gene are MDHEN and SYDVKM. This CDR3 has 18 amino acids.

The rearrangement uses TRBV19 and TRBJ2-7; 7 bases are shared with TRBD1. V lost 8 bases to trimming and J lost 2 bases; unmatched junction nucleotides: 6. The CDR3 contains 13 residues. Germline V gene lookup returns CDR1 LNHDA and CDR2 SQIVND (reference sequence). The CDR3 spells CASSGGYTYEQYF. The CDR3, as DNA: TGTGCCAGTTCAGGGGGTTACACCTACGAGCAGTACTTC.

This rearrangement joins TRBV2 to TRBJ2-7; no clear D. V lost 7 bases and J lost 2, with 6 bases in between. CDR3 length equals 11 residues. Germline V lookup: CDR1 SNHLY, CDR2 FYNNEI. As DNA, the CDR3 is TGTGCCAGCATGAGGACCTACGAGCAGTACTTC. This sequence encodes CASMRTYEQYF.

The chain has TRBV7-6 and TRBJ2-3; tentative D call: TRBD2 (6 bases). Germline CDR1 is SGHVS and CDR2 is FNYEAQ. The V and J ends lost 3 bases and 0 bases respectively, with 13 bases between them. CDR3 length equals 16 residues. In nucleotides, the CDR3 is TGTGCCAGCAGCTTTCTGGGGGGAACTAGCACAGATACGCAGTATTTT. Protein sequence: CASSFLGGTSTDTQYF.

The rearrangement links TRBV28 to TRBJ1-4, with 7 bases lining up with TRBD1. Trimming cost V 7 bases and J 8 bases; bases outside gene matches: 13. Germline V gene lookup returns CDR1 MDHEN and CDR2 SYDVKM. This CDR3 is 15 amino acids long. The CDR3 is CASTADRDVGEKLFF. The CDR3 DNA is TGTGCCAGCACCGCAGACAGGGACGTTGGGGAAAAACTGTTTTTT.

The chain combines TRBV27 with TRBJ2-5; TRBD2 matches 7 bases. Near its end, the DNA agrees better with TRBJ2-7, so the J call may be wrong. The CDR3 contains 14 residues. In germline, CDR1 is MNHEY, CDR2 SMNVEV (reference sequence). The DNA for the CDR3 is TGTGCCAGCAGTTCATCGGGGGGATACTACGAGCAGTACTTC. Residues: CASSSSGGYYEQYF.

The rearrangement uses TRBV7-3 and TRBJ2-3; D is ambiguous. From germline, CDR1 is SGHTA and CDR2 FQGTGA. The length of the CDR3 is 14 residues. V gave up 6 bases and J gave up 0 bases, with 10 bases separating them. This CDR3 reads CASSSQPSTDTQYF. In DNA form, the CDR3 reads TGTGCCAGCAGTTCCCAACCTAGCACAGATACGCAGTATTTT.

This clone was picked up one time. In DNA form, the CDR3 reads TGCGCCAGCAGCCAAGATATTCGGGTGTCGGCAGATACGCAGTATTTT. Its translation is CASSQDIRVSADTQYF. The chain uses TRBV4-3 and TRBJ2-3; no clear D gene. Per germline, CDR1 LGHNA and CDR2 YSLEER. Trimming took off 0 bases at V and 4 bases at J, with 14 bases between the two ends. The CDR3 is made up of 16 amino acids.

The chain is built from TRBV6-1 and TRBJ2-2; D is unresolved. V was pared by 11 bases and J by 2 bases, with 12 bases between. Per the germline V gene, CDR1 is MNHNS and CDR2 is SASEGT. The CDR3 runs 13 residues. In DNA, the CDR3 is TGTGCCGGTGGGATATTTAACACCGGGGAGCTGTTTTTT. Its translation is CAGGIFNTGELFF.

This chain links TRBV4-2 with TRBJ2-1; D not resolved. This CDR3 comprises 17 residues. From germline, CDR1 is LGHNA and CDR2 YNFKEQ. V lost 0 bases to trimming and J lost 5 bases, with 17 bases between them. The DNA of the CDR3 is TGTGCCAGCAGCCAAGAAACCCCTCTATTCGGTAACAATGAGCAGTTCTTC. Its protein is CASSQETPLFGNNEQFF.

CDR3 in amino acids: CAWSVLGAMDIQYF. The CDR3 DNA sequence: TGTGCCTGGAGTGTACTGGGGGCGATGGACATTCAGTACTTC. The V gene is TRBV30, the J gene TRBJ2-4; D is perhaps TRBD1 (6 bases). This CDR3 spans 14 amino acids. Germline-derived CDR1 and CDR2 are GTSNPN and SVGIG (reference sequence). V was clipped by 0 bases and J by 8 bases, with 14 bases between them.

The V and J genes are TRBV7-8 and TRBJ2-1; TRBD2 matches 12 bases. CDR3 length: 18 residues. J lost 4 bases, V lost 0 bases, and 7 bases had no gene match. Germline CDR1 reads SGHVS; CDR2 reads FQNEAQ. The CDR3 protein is CASSLALAGGPGYNEQFF. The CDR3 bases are TGTGCCAGCAGCTTAGCCCTAGCGGGAGGGCCAGGATACAATGAGCAGTTCTTC. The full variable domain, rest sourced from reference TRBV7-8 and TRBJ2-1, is GAGVSQSPRYKVAKRGQDVALRCDPISGHVSLFWYQQALGQGPEFLTYFQNEAQLDKSGLPSDRFFAERPEGSVSTLKIQRTQQEDSAVYLCASSLALAGGPGYNEQFFGPGTRLTVL.

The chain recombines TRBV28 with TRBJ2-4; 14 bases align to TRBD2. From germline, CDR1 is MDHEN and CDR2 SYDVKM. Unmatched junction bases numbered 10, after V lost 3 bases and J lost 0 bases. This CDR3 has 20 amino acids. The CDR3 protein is CASSFHLGLAGVLAKNIQYF. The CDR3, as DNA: TGTGCCAGCAGTTTTCATTTGGGACTAGCGGGAGTCCTAGCCAAAAACATTCAGTACTTC.